Here is one T cell receptor (beta chain) with its context. What it recognizes is unknown. This sample stems from a study of identical twins. Whole-study results and caveats: Invariant MAIT and iNKT cells may have partly biased zero-insertion analyses. Sequences that were beta out-of-frame showed weaker excess twin sharing. There were fewer insertions in abundant cord blood beta clonotypes, but memory repertoires showed no such pattern.

The length of the CDR3 is 16 residues. V was clipped by 0 bases and J by 11 bases; unmatched bases: 13. CDR1 and CDR2 (germline): KGHDR, SFDVKD. In TCRdb, the 5' RACE reads were re-called with MiXCR into one record per CDR3 protein. The sample yields 1.5 million to 2 million distinct CDR3 sequences, 32% seen once. The clonotype comes from a newborn girl in good health. The chain has TRBV24-1 and TRBJ2-5, with 8 nucleotides matching TRBD2. The sample comprised cord blood. The CDR3 reads CATSDLPGERGNEQYF. The CDR3 bases are TGTGCCACCAGTGATTTGCCCGGGGAGCGGGGGAATGAGCAGTACTTC.